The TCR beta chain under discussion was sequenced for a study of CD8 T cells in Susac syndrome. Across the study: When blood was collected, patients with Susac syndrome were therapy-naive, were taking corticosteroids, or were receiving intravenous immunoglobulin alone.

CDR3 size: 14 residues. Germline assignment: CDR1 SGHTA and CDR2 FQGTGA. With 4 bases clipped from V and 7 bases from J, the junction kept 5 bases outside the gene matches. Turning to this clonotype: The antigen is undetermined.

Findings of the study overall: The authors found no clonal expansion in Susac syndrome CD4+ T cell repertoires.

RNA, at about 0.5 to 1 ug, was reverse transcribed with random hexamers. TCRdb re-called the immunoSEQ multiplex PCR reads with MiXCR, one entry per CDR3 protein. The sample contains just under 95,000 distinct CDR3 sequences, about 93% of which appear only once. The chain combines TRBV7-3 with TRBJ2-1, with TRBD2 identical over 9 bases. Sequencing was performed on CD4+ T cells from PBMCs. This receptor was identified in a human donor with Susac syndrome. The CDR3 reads CASSSAGGQNEQFF. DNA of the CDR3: TGTGCCAGCAGCTCGGCGGGGGGGCAGAATGAGCAGTTCTTC. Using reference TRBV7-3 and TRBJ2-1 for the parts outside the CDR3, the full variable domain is GAGVSQTPSNKVTEKGKYVELRCDPISGHTALYWYRQSLGQGPEFLIYFQGTGAADDSGLPNDRFFAVRPEGSVSTLKIQRTERGDSAVYLCASSSAGGQNEQFFGPGTRLTVL.